The rows below give T cell receptor beta chains drawn from one sample of a study of T cells in Graves' hyperthyroidism and ophthalmopathy. MiXCR, applied by TCRdb to the multiplex PCR reads, yields one record per CDR3 protein. The table lists more than 350,000 distinct CDR3 sequences, roughly 15% of them singletons, with about 19% in the top ten. Sample: blood. The receptors shown here come from a woman younger than 45 with Graves' ophthalmopathy. The CDR3 runs from the conserved cysteine through the conserved F or W. A D gene is named only where the DNA matches it firmly. The size field is filled for only some rows; it gives once, few, many or a size class.

v_gene	d_gene	abundance	j_gene	CDR3aa	CDR3nt
TRBV2	TRBD1	many	TRBJ2-1	CASRTDRGKYNEQFF	TGTGCCAGCAGAACGGACAGGGGGAAGTACAATGAGCAGTTCTTC
TRBV30	.	.	TRBJ1-5	CAWSFQGKVQPQHF	TGTGCCTGGAGTTTTCAGGGAAAGGTTCAGCCCCAGCATTTT
TRBV20-1	TRBD1	few	TRBJ1-4	CSASRTGRNEKLFF	TGCAGTGCTAGCCGGACAGGTCGTAATGAAAAACTGTTTTTT
TRBV12-3/TRBV12-4	.	few	TRBJ2-2	CASSWGGELFF	TGTGCCAGCTCCTGGGGCGGGGAGCTGTTTTTT
TRBV20-1	TRBD1	many	TRBJ1-5	CSARGRQGAKQPQHF	TGCAGTGCTAGAGGAAGACAGGGAGCAAAACAGCCCCAGCATTTT
TRBV6-2/TRBV6-3	.	.	TRBJ1-6	CASSYQRSSYNSPLHF	TGTGCCAGCAGTTACCAGAGGAGCTCCTATAATTCACCCCTCCACTTT
TRBV4-1	TRBD1	.	TRBJ2-5	CASSQGQGVKKTQYF	TGCGCCAGCAGCCAAGGGCAGGGGGTCAAGAAGACCCAGTACTTC
TRBV6-1	.	few	TRBJ2-6	CASKTSGANVLTF	TGTGCCAGCAAAACATCTGGGGCCAACGTCCTGACTTTC
TRBV6-5	TRBD2	.	TRBJ2-1	CASSYHRTSGGDYNEQFF	TGTGCCAGCAGTTATCACCGGACTAGCGGGGGGGACTACAATGAGCAGTTCTTC
TRBV20-1	.	.	TRBJ2-5	CSASPPRTLLTQYF	TGCAGTGCTAGTCCCCCACGGACTTTATTGACCCAGTACTTC
TRBV20-1	.	few	TRBJ1-5	CSATRGVTDQPQHF	TGCAGTGCTACCCGGGGGGTTACCGATCAGCCCCAGCATTTT
TRBV28	.	many	TRBJ1-6	CASSFLSGSNSPLHF	TGTGCCAGCAGTTTCCTTTCCGGGTCTAATTCACCCCTCCACTTT
TRBV6-5	.	many	TRBJ1-1	CASSYSTPNTEAFF	TGTGCCAGCAGTTACTCGACACCGAACACTGAAGCTTTCTTT
TRBV13	TRBD1	many	TRBJ2-7	CASSLGRGTGGYYEQYF	TGTGCCAGCAGCTTAGGCCGGGGGACAGGGGGCTACTACGAGCAGTACTTC
TRBV12-3/TRBV12-4	.	many	TRBJ1-4	CASTLGEGKLFF	TGTGCCAGCACACTGGGAGAGGGAAAACTGTTTTTT